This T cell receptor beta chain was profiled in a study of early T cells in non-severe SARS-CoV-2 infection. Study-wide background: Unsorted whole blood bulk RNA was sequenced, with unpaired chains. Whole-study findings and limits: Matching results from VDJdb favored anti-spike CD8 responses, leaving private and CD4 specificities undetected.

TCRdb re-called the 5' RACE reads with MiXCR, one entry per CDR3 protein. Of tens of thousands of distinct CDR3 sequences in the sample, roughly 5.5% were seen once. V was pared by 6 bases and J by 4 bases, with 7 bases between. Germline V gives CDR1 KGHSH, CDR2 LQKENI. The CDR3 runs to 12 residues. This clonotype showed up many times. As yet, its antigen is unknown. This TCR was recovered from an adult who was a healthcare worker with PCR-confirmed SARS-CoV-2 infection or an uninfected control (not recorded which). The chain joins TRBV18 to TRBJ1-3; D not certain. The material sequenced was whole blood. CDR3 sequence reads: CASSGGGNTIYF. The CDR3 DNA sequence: TGTGCCAGCTCGGGAGGAGGAAACACCATATATTTT.